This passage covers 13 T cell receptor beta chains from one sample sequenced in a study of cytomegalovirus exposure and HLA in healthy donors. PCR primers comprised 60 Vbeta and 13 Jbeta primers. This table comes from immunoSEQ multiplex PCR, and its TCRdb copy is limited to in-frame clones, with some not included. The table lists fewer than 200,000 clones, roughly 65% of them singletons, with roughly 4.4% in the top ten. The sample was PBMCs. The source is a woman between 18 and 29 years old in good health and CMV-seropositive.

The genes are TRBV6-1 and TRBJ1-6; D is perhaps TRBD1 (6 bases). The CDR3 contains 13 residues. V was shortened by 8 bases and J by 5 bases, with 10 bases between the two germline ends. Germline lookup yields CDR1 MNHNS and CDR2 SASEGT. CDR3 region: CASSRQDNSPLHF. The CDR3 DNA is TGTGCCAGCTCCCGACAGGATAATTCACCCCTCCACTTT.

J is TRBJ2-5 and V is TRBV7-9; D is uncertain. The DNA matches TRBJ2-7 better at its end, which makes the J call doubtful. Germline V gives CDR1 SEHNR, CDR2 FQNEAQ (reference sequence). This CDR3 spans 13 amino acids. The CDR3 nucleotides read TGTGCCAGCAGCTTAGTCGACTCCTACGAGCAGTACTTC. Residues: CASSLVDSYEQYF.

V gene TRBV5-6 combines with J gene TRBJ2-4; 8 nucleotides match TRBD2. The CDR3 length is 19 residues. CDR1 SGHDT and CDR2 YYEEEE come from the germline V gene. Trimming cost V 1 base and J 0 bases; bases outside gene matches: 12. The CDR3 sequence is CASSLTLAGITLAKNIQYF. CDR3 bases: TGTGCCAGCAGCTTGACGCTAGCGGGTATTACACTAGCCAAAAACATTCAGTACTTC.

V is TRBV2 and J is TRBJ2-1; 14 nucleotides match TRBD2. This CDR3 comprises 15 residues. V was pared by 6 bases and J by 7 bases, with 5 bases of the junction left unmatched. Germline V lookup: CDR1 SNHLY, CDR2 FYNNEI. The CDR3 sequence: CASRPGLAGVNEQFF. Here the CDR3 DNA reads TGTGCCAGCAGACCGGGACTAGCGGGAGTTAATGAGCAGTTCTTC.

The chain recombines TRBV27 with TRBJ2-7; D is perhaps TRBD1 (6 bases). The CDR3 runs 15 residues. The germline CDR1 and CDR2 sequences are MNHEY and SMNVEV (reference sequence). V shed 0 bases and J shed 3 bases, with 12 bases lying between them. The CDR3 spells CASSLSQTGVYEQYF. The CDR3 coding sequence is TGTGCCAGCAGTTTATCCCAGACAGGAGTCTACGAGCAGTACTTC.

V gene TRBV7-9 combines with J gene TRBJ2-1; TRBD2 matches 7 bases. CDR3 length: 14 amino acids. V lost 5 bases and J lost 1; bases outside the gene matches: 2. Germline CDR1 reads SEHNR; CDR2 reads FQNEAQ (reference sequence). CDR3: CASSRAGSYNEQFF. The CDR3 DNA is TGTGCCAGCAGCCGAGCGGGATCCTACAATGAGCAGTTCTTC.

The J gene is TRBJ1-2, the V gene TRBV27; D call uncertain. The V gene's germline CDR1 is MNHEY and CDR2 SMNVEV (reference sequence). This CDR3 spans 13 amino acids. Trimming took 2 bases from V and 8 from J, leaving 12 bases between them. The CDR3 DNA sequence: TGTGCCAGCAGTTTAAACAGCTTAGTAGGCTACACCTTC. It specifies CASSLNSLVGYTF.

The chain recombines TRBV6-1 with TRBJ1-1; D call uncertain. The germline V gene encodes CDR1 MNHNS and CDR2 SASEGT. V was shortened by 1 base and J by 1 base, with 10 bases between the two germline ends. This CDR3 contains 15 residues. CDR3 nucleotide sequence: TGTGCCAGCAGTGAAGATACGCGTTCGAACACTGAAGCTTTCTTT. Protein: CASSEDTRSNTEAFF.

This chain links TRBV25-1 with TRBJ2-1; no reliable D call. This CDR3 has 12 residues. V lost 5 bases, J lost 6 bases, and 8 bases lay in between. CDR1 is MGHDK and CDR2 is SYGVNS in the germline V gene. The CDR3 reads CASSLLGNEQFF. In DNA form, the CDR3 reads TGTGCCAGCAGTTTACTCGGCAATGAGCAGTTCTTC.

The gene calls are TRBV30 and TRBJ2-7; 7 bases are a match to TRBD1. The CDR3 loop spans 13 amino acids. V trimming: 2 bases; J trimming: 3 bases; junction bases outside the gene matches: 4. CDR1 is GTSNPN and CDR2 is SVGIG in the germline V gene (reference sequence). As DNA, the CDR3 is TGTGCCTGGAGTCCCGACAGGGACTACGAGCAGTACTTC. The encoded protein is CAWSPDRDYEQYF. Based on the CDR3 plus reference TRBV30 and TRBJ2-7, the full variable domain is SQTIHQWPATLVQPVGSPLSLECTVEGTSNPNLYWYRQAAGRGLQLLFYSVGIGQISSEVPQNLSASRPQDRQFILSSKKLLLSDSGFYLCAWSPDRDYEQYFGPGTRLTVT.

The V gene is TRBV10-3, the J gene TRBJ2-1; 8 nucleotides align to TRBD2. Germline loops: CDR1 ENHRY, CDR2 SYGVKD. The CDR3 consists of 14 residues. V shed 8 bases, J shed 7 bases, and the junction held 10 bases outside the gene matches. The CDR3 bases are TGTGCCATCGGGAAGGCGGGGGGTTTGAATGAGCAGTTCTTC. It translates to CAIGKAGGLNEQFF.

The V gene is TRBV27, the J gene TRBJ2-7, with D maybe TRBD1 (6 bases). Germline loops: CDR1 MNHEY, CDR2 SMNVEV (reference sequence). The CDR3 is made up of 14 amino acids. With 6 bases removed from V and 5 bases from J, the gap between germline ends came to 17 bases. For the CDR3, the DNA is TGTGCCAGCAGCCTCGCCGACAGGTTGAACGAGCAGTACTTC. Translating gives CASSLADRLNEQYF.

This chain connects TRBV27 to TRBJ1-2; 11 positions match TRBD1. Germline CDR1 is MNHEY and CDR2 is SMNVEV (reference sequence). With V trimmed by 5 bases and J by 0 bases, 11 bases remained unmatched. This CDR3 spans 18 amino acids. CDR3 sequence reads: CASSRVGQGARANYGYTF. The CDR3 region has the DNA TGTGCCAGCAGTCGTGTTGGACAGGGGGCGCGGGCTAACTATGGCTACACCTTC.